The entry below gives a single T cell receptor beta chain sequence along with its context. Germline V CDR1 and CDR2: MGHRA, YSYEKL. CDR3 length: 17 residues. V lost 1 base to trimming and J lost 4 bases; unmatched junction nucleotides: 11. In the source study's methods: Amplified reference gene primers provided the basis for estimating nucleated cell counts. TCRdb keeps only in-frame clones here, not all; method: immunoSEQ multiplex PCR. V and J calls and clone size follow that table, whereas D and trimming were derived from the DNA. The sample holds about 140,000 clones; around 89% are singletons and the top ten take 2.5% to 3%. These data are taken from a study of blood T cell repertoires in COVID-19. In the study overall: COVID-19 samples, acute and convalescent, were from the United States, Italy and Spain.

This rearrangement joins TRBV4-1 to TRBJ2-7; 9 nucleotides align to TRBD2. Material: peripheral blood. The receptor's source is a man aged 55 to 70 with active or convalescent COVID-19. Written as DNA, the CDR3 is TGCGCCAGCAGCCAAGCCCAGACTAGCGGTGCACATTACGAGCAGTACTTC. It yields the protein CASSQAQTSGAHYEQYF.